This T cell receptor beta chain was obtained from a study of CD8 T cells in ankylosing spondylitis. Study-wide results and limits: Clones tied to disease were said to be significantly enriched in matched ankylosing spondylitis synovial fluid. There were earlier reports of some motif variants in reactive arthritis synovial fluid and blood. For ankylosing spondylitis blood, a TCR beta motif of 7 to 9 highly homologous variants appeared characteristic.

This clonotype showed up many times. Its cognate antigen is unknown. A quantitative 5'-RACE method, one with molecular barcodes, was used to make TCR beta libraries. MiXCR was run by TCRdb on the 5' RACE reads, yielding one entry per CDR3 protein. Of about 220,000 distinct CDR3 sequences detected, around 18% appear once; the ten largest clones hold approximately 46%. Sequenced material: blood, either unsorted or a sorted T cell fraction (not recorded which). The TCR was taken from a male donor with ankylosing spondylitis.

CDR3 DNA: TGTGCCAGCAGTTTAGGGTTTAGCAATCAGCCCCAGCATTTT. As protein: CASSLGFSNQPQHF. The chain uses TRBV12-3 or TRBV12-4 and TRBJ1-5; D call uncertain. The V end lost 1 base, the J end lost 0 bases, and 4 bases lay between the germline ends. The CDR3 runs 14 residues.